The 20 T cell receptor beta chains listed next were all sequenced from one sample in a study of control samples from healthy donors and cancer patients. Profiling relied on immunoSEQ multiplex PCR, and the TCRdb table lists in-frame clones only, not all of them. The data hold fewer than 200,000 clones, with almost 90% observed a single time. Sequenced input: blood. The receptors were sampled from a woman between 50 and 59 years old in good health.

The rearrangement joins TRBV24-1 to TRBJ2-2; no clear D. V was shortened by 12 bases and J by 1 base, with 8 bases between the two germline ends. Per the germline V gene, CDR1 is KGHDR and CDR2 is SFDVKD. The CDR3 contains 12 residues. CDR3 sequence (DNA): TGTGCCGTCCGACAGAACACCGGGGAGCTGTTTTTT. As protein: CAVRQNTGELFF.

The rearrangement joins TRBV19 to TRBJ1-5; D is unresolved. Germline assignment: CDR1 LNHDA and CDR2 SQIVND (reference sequence). The CDR3 sequence is 17 residues long. V dropped 7 bases and J dropped 0 bases, with 19 bases sitting between them. In nucleotides, the CDR3 is TGTGCCAGTACCAACCCCCGGACGGCTTATAGCAATCAGCCCCAGCATTTT. Encoded protein: CASTNPRTAYSNQPQHF.

This clone occurred a few times. The rearrangement joins TRBV7-3 to TRBJ1-2; D may be TRBD1 (6 bases). CDR3 length: 13 residues. Germline lookup yields CDR1 SGHTA and CDR2 FQGTGA. The V gene lost 5 bases and the J gene lost 8 bases, with 15 bases spanning the gap. The CDR3 nucleotides are TGTGCCAGCAGCCCCCGGGGGCGGGACGGCTACACCTTC. Translating gives CASSPRGRDGYTF.

The J gene is TRBJ1-6, the V gene TRBV19; D not certain. This CDR3 spans 15 amino acids. Trimming pared 5 bases from V and 0 bases from J, leaving 8 bases between. From germline, CDR1 is LNHDA and CDR2 SQIVND (reference sequence). In nucleotides, the CDR3 is TGTGCCAGTAGTTTGGGGAGCTCCTATAATTCACCCCTCCACTTT. Its translation: CASSLGSSYNSPLHF.

The chain employs TRBV15 and TRBJ2-7; tentatively, D is TRBD1 (6 bases). Trimming removed 1 base at V and 3 bases at J, with 19 bases between. The CDR3 is made up of 17 amino acids. CDR1 and CDR2 from the germline V gene are LNHNV and YYDKDF (reference sequence). The CDR3 nucleotides read TGTGCCACCAGCAGAGCTCCCTCCGGGACATTCTTCTACGAGCAGTACTTC. This sequence encodes CATSRAPSGTFFYEQYF.

This clone has a single count. The chain's CDR3 is CASSPSKGAHFGGELFF. In DNA, the CDR3 is TGTGCCAGCAGCCCAAGTAAAGGGGCGCATTTTGGCGGGGAGCTGTTTTTT. The chain carries TRBV7-9 and TRBJ2-2, with D perhaps TRBD1 (5 bases). The CDR3 loop spans 17 amino acids. V was pared by 5 bases and J by 7 bases, with 23 bases between. The germline V gene has CDR1 SEHNR and CDR2 FQNEAQ (reference sequence).

J is TRBJ2-7 and V is TRBV5-1; D possibly corresponds to TRBD1 (6 bases). Germline CDR1 reads SGHRS; CDR2 reads YFSETQ. With 4 bases removed from V and 4 bases from J, the gap between germline ends came to 9 bases. The CDR3 runs to 12 residues. The CDR3 DNA sequence: TGCGCCAGCAGCGCCGACAGGTACGAGCAGTACTTC. Its translation is CASSADRYEQYF.

This clone was observed a few times. The genes are TRBV5-4 and TRBJ2-7; no definite D call. V lost 4 bases and J 0 bases, leaving 5 bases between the germline ends. The CDR3 is made up of 12 amino acids. CDR1 is SGHNT and CDR2 is YYREEE in the germline V gene (reference sequence). CDR3 region: CASSRGSYEQYF. The DNA for the CDR3 is TGTGCCAGCAGCCGCGGCTCCTACGAGCAGTACTTC.

J is TRBJ1-1 and V is TRBV5-1, with 8 bases fitting TRBD1. From germline, CDR1 is SGHRS and CDR2 YFSETQ. Germline trimming cut 0 bases from V and 3 bases from J; bases unmatched to any gene: 1. The length of the CDR3 is 14 residues. The CDR3 nucleotides read TGCGCCAGCAGCTTGGACAGGGGGGACACTGAAGCTTTCTTT. Its translation is CASSLDRGDTEAFF.

This clone was picked up a small number of times. Additional DNA sequences in this sample encode the identical CDR3. The V gene is TRBV9, the J gene TRBJ1-3, with D unclear. This CDR3 comprises 10 residues. Trimming removed 7 bases at V and 4 bases at J, with 3 bases between. Germline V gene lookup returns CDR1 SGDLS and CDR2 YYNGEE. As DNA, the CDR3 is TGTGCCAGCTCCGGAAACACCATATATTTT. Translation: CASSGNTIYF.

This clone has just one count. J is TRBJ2-1 and V is TRBV5-4; no clear D. Trimming pared 0 bases from V and 2 bases from J, leaving 15 bases between. Germline V lookup: CDR1 SGHNT, CDR2 YYREEE (reference sequence). The CDR3 consists of 17 residues. The DNA for the CDR3 is TGTGCCAGCAGCTTGGCCGTAGTTCGGCCTGCCTACAATGAGCAGTTCTTC. Translated, it gives CASSLAVVRPAYNEQFF.

The chain links TRBV6-6 to TRBJ1-2, with D perhaps matching TRBD1 (5 bases). Germline V lookup: CDR1 MNHNY, CDR2 SVGAGI (reference sequence). The ends were cut back, 0 bases at V and 5 bases at J, with 13 bases in the middle. CDR3 length equals 15 residues. The CDR3 DNA follows: TGTGCCAGCAGTTACTCTGTTGGGGGGGTGTATGGCTACACCTTC. Protein product: CASSYSVGGVYGYTF.

This clone occurred once. V and J are TRBV4-3 and TRBJ2-7, with D perhaps matching TRBD1 or TRBD2 (5 bases each). Germline V gene data show CDR1 as LGHNA and CDR2 as YSLEER. The CDR3 runs to 15 residues. Deletions cut 0 bases from V and 4 bases from J, with 13 bases between. The CDR3 sequence: CASSQDRQGPYEQYF. The CDR3 DNA follows: TGCGCCAGCAGCCAAGATCGGCAGGGACCTTACGAGCAGTACTTC.

This chain links TRBV6-6 with TRBJ2-5; D is perhaps TRBD1 (6 bases). Per germline, CDR1 MNHNY and CDR2 SVGAGI (reference sequence). This CDR3 has 14 amino acids. Trimming took 4 bases from V and 5 from J, leaving 14 bases between them. The CDR3 sequence: CASSWMVGGETQYF. In DNA form, the CDR3 reads TGTGCCAGCAGTTGGATGGTAGGGGGTGAGACCCAGTACTTC.

The V call is TRBV6-6, the J call TRBJ1-4; D remains unclear. Germline loops: CDR1 MNHNY, CDR2 SVGAGI (reference sequence). The CDR3 is 12 residues long. Trimming pared 0 bases from V and 7 bases from J, leaving 3 bases between. DNA of the CDR3: TGTGCCAGCAGTTACTCTACTGAAAAACTGTTTTTT. Its translation is CASSYSTEKLFF.

The chain links TRBV12-3 or TRBV12-4 to TRBJ2-4; 7 bases align to TRBD2. CDR3 length: 11 residues. The ends lost 6 bases at V and 15 bases at J; junction bases unmatched: 8. CDR3 nucleotide sequence: TGTGCCAGCAGGGATACTAGCGCGACGTACTTC. Translation: CASRDTSATYF.

A note on this clone: Mismatch with germline at one junction end may stem from a read error. This chain connects TRBV27 to TRBJ2-3, with D perhaps being TRBD1 or TRBD2 (6 bases each). The CDR3 contains 17 residues. Germline loops: CDR1 MNHEY, CDR2 SMNVEV (reference sequence). This CDR3 reads CVSSLSRLGGGTDTQYF. DNA for the CDR3: TGTGTCAGCAGTTTATCCCGGTTGGGGGGCGGCACAGATACGCAGTATTTT.

The chain links TRBV7-3 to TRBJ1-1; the D is unclear. V was cut by 2 bases and J by 4 bases, with 11 bases left in between. In germline, CDR1 is SGHTA, CDR2 FQGTGA. The CDR3 runs to 14 residues. CDR3 amino acids: CASSLFGRRTEAFF. DNA for the CDR3: TGTGCCAGCAGCTTATTCGGGAGGCGCACTGAAGCTTTCTTT.

The chain employs TRBV6-2 or TRBV6-3 and TRBJ1-2, with unresolved D. Trimming took off 2 bases at V and 8 bases at J, with 15 bases between the two ends. Germline V gene sequence: CDR1 MNHEY, CDR2 SVGEGT. This CDR3 is 14 amino acids long. Written as DNA, the CDR3 is TGTGCCAGCAGTTACATGGAAGCCTTGGGCGGCTACACCTTC. Translating it yields CASSYMEALGGYTF.

This chain links TRBV19 with TRBJ1-2; no reliable D call. Trimming pared 0 bases from V and 3 bases from J, leaving 14 bases between. CDR3 size: 16 residues. Germline CDR1 and CDR2: LNHDA and SQIVND (reference sequence). The CDR3 DNA is TGTGCCAGTAGTATAGAATTGGGATTCCCGTACTATGGCTACACCTTC. Amino acids: CASSIELGFPYYGYTF. Drawing the rest from reference TRBV19 and TRBJ1-2, the complete variable domain is DGGITQSPKYLFRKEGQNVTLSCEQNLNHDAMYWYRQDPGQGLRLIYYSQIVNDFQKGDIAEGYSVSREKKESFPLTVTSAQKNPTAFYLCASSIELGFPYYGYTFGSGTRLTVV.